One and the same sample provided the 17 T cell receptor beta chains below, sequenced in a study of response to subunit inactivated influenza vaccine. TCRdb reprocessed the RT-PCR reads via MiXCR and lists one record per CDR3 protein. The sample records over 650,000 distinct CDR3 sequences, approximately 17% being singletons. The sequences come from PBMCs from blood, collected more than 4 days after vaccination. The source is a man aged 50 to 60 who received an inactivated influenza vaccine.

A few counts support this clonotype. The V call is TRBV20-1, the J call TRBJ2-7; a weak D match, TRBD2 (6 bases). The germline V gene has CDR1 DFQATT and CDR2 SNEGSKA (reference sequence). The CDR3 totals 15 residues. V lost 2 bases and J 9 bases, leaving 23 bases between the germline ends. CDR3 amino acids: CSARFRSEEAGRQYF. The CDR3 region has the DNA TGCAGTGCTAGATTCCGCAGCGAGGAGGCGGGGCGGCAGTACTTC.

The rearrangement links TRBV6-1 to TRBJ1-1, with no clear D. The germline V and J ends were trimmed by 2 bases and 7 bases, with 11 bases remaining between them. Germline-derived CDR1 and CDR2 are MNHNS and SASEGT. The CDR3 totals 13 residues. The CDR3 loop is CASSELSSIEAFF. DNA of the CDR3: TGTGCCAGCAGTGAATTGAGTTCCATTGAAGCTTTCTTT.

This CDR3 reads CASSLYRGRGHEQYF. In DNA, the CDR3 is TGTGCCAGCAGTTTATACCGGGGGCGAGGTCACGAGCAGTACTTC. The rearrangement joins TRBV28 to TRBJ2-7; either TRBD1 or TRBD2 may supply D (6 bases each). Looked up from germline, CDR1 is MDHEN and CDR2 is SYDVKM. V lost 1 base, J lost 5 bases, and 15 bases lay in between. The CDR3 has 15 amino acids. The whole variable domain, filled in from reference TRBV28 and TRBJ2-7, reads DVKVTQSSRYLVKRTGEKVFLECVQDMDHENMFWYRQDPGLGLRLIYFSYDVKMKEKGDIPEGYSVSREKKERFSLILESASTNQTSMYLCASSLYRGRGHEQYFGPGTRLTVT.

The gene calls are TRBV28 and TRBJ2-7; possible D gene TRBD1, 5 bases. Trimming pared 1 base from V and 2 bases from J, leaving 12 bases between. There are 15 residues in the CDR3. Germline loops: CDR1 MDHEN, CDR2 SYDVKM. CDR3 amino acids: CASSLYMDKPYEQYF. The DNA of the CDR3 is TGTGCCAGCAGTTTATATATGGACAAACCCTACGAGCAGTACTTC.

The chain carries TRBV19 and TRBJ2-4, with D possibly TRBD2 on 7 matching bases. V was trimmed by 3 bases and J by 0 bases, leaving 12 bases between them. The CDR3 runs to 16 residues. Germline values: CDR1 LNHDA, CDR2 SQIVND (reference sequence). CDR3 in amino acids: CASSIWGGLAKNIQYF. The CDR3 bases are TGTGCCAGTAGTATCTGGGGGGGCCTAGCCAAAAACATTCAGTACTTC.

This clonotype was seen only a few times. V is TRBV5-1 and J is TRBJ1-6; 8 positions match TRBD1. The V and J ends lost 0 bases and 9 bases, in that order; junction bases with no gene match: 11. The CDR3 runs to 17 residues. Germline values: CDR1 SGHRS, CDR2 YFSETQ. The CDR3 DNA sequence: TGCGCCAGCAGCTTGGGGACAGGGAGATCGGCCGTTTCACCCCTCCACTTT. It codes for CASSLGTGRSAVSPLHF.

This clonotype was observed a few times. This chain links TRBV5-1 with TRBJ2-7, with 7 bases aligning to TRBD1. CDR1 and CDR2 (germline): SGHRS, YFSETQ. Germline trimming cut 4 bases from V and 8 bases from J; bases unmatched to any gene: 21. The CDR3 has 17 residues. CDR3 region: CASSRKIPGQQPRQQYF. Here the CDR3 DNA reads TGCGCCAGCAGCCGCAAGATACCGGGACAGCAACCTAGGCAGCAGTACTTC. The complete variable domain, with remaining parts taken from reference TRBV5-1 and TRBJ2-7, reads KAGVTQTPRYLIKTRGQQVTLSCSPISGHRSVSWYQQTPGQGLQFLFEYFSETQRNKGNFPGRFSGRQFSNSRSEMNVSTLELGDSALYLCASSRKIPGQQPRQQYFGPGTRLTVT.

CDR3 residues: CASSGQGKIQNEQFF. CDR3 in DNA: TGTGCCAGCAGTGGTCAGGGGAAAATACAGAATGAGCAGTTCTTC. The chain recombines TRBV2 with TRBJ2-1, with D perhaps TRBD1 (6 bases). CDR1 is SNHLY, CDR2 FYNNEI, per germline. The V gene lost 4 bases and the J gene lost 7 bases, with 17 bases spanning the gap. The CDR3 is 15 amino acids.

A few counts support this clonotype. The chain employs TRBV30 and TRBJ1-5; D is unclear. Between the trimmed V and J ends, which lost 2 bases and 7 bases, there was a span of 9 bases. CDR1 is GTSNPN and CDR2 is SVGIG in the germline V gene (reference sequence). This CDR3 region has 12 residues. The CDR3 coding sequence is TGTGCCTGGAGTCGGGGAGGACAGCCCCAGCATTTT. Translating it yields CAWSRGGQPQHF.

The rearrangement links TRBV29-1 to TRBJ2-1; tentatively, D is TRBD1 (6 bases). The germline CDR1 and CDR2 sequences are SQVTM and ANQGSEA. V lost 1 base to trimming and J lost 3 bases, with 13 bases between them. The CDR3 has 15 amino acids. CDR3: CSVEAGAVIYNEQFF. The CDR3 nucleotides read TGCAGCGTTGAAGCAGGGGCGGTTATCTACAATGAGCAGTTCTTC.

The chain is built from TRBV27 and TRBJ2-5; TRBD2 aligns across 14 bases. The germline gives CDR1 MNHEY, CDR2 SMNVEV (reference sequence). Unmatched junction bases numbered 12, after V lost 5 bases and J lost 1 base. The CDR3 runs 19 residues. CDR3 nucleotide sequence: TGTGCCAGCAGTCCCCGCGATCCGACTAGCGGGAGGGCCCAAGAGACCCAGTACTTC. Translated: CASSPRDPTSGRAQETQYF.

This clonotype was detected a few times. The rearrangement links TRBV20-1 to TRBJ2-3; 11 bases map to TRBD2. The V gene end was trimmed by 3 bases and the J gene end by 0 bases; junction bases not matched to a gene: 5. The CDR3 has 16 residues. From germline, CDR1 is DFQATT and CDR2 SNEGSKA (reference sequence). CDR3 sequence (DNA): TGCAGTGCTAGTTTACTAGCGGGAGCTAGCACAGATACGCAGTATTTT. It translates to CSASLLAGASTDTQYF.

As for this clonotype: An end of the junction differs from the germline gene, which may be a read error. The chain uses TRBV11-2 and TRBJ2-3, with TRBD2 matching over 8 bases. This CDR3 comprises 12 residues. Germline assignment: CDR1 SGHAT and CDR2 FQNNGV. The CDR3 DNA sequence: TGTGCCAGCAGCTATAGCGGGGACACGCAGTCTTTT. It specifies CASSYSGDTQSF.

This clonotype was found a few times. J is TRBJ1-2 and V is TRBV15; 9 positions match TRBD1. The CDR3 spans 15 residues. Germline values: CDR1 LNHNV, CDR2 YYDKDF (reference sequence). With 5 bases clipped from V and 6 bases from J, the junction kept 10 bases outside the gene matches. CDR3 DNA: TGTGCCACCAGCGTCCGGGACAGGGTGGCGAATGGCTACACCTTC. This codes for CATSVRDRVANGYTF.

The V call is TRBV28, the J call TRBJ2-7; 9 nucleotides match TRBD1. The CDR3 covers 13 residues. In germline, CDR1 is MDHEN, CDR2 SYDVKM. The ends lost 5 bases at V and 8 bases at J; junction bases unmatched: 7. The CDR3 coding sequence is TGTGCCAGCAGTCCACCGGACAGGGGCCAGCAGTACTTC. It translates to CASSPPDRGQQYF. The entire variable domain, with the rest obtained from reference TRBV28 and TRBJ2-7, is as follows: DVKVTQSSRYLVKRTGEKVFLECVQDMDHENMFWYRQDPGLGLRLIYFSYDVKMKEKGDIPEGYSVSREKKERFSLILESASTNQTSMYLCASSPPDRGQQYFGPGTRLTVT.

This clonotype turned up a few times. The chain couples TRBV20-1 to TRBJ1-2; weak D call: TRBD1 (6 bases). Trimming removed 3 bases from V and 4 bases from J, with 9 bases in between. The CDR3 contains 12 residues. Germline CDR1 DFQATT, CDR2 SNEGSKA (reference sequence). CDR3: CSARMTGYGYTF. CDR3 bases: TGCAGTGCTAGGATGACAGGCTATGGCTACACCTTC.

In its sample, this clonotype was seen a few times. The rearrangement uses TRBV10-3 and TRBJ1-2; a weak D match, TRBD1 (5 bases). Germline CDR1 and CDR2: ENHRY and SYGVKD. V was clipped by 4 bases and J by 8 bases, with 11 bases between them. This CDR3 is built from 12 residues. The CDR3 coding sequence is TGTGCCATCAGTGGCAGGGACGGAGGCTACACCTTC. Its protein is CAISGRDGGYTF.